The T cell receptor (beta chain) under discussion was sequenced for a study of blood T cell repertoires in COVID-19. Trimming pared 6 bases from V and 6 bases from J, leaving 12 bases between. Germline CDR1 is SEHNR and CDR2 is FQNEAQ (reference sequence). The CDR3 is made up of 12 amino acids. The repertoire was sequenced with immunoSEQ multiplex PCR; TCRdb's copy has only in-frame clones and lacks some. This sample has some 300,000 clones, with about 87% found just once. The sequence derives from a man between 70 and 80 years old with acute or convalescent COVID-19. Sequencing was carried out using peripheral blood. The chain links TRBV7-9 to TRBJ2-7, with D unclear. DNA of the CDR3: TGTGCCAGCAGTTTTATTCAGGCCGAGCAGTACTTC. This gives the protein CASSFIQAEQYF.